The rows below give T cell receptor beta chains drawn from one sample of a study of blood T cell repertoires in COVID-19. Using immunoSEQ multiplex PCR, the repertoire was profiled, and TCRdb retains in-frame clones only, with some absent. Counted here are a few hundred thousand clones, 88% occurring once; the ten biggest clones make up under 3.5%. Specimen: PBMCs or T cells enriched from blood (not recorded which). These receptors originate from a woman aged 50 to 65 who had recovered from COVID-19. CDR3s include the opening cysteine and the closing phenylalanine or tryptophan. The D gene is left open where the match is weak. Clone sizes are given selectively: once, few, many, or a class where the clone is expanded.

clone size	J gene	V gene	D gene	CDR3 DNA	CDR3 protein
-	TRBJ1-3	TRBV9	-	TGTGCCAGCAGCGGGACTTATGGCTCTGGAAACACCATATATTTT	CASSGTYGSGNTIYF
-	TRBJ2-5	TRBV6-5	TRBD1	TGTGCCAGCAGGAGCCGGGACAGGGGGCAAGAGACCCAGTACTTC	CASRSRDRGQETQYF
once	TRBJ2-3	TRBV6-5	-	TGTGCCAGCAGTTACGGCTTCACAGATACGCAGTATTTT	CASSYGFTDTQYF
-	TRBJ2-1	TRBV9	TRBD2	TGTGCCAGCAGCCCCTCGGCGGGAGGGATCTACAATGAGCAGTTCTTC	CASSPSAGGIYNEQFF
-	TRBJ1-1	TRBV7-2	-	TGTGCCAGCAGCTTCCGGGGTGGGGATACTGAAGCTTTCTTT	CASSFRGGDTEAFF
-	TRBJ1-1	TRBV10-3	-	TGTGCCATCAGCCAGGGGACCGCTGAAGCTTTCTTT	CAISQGTAEAFF
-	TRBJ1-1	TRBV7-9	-	TGTGCCAGCAGCTTAGAGTACAGGGTCTCTGAAGCTTTCTTT	CASSLEYRVSEAFF
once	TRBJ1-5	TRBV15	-	TGTGCCACCAGCCGGGGTGGCAGTACCAATCAGCCCCAGCATTTT	CATSRGGSTNQPQHF
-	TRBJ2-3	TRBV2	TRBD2	TGTGCCAGCAGCGACCTCCCTGGACTAGCTGCAGATACGCAGTATTTT	CASSDLPGLAADTQYF
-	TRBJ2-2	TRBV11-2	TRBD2	TGTGCCAGCAGCTTAGATGCGGGAGCTGGAACCGGGGAGCTGTTTTTT	CASSLDAGAGTGELFF
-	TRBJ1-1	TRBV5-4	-	TGTGCCAGCACCATGGCGGGGGGCGCAGAAGCTTTCTTT	CASTMAGGAEAFF
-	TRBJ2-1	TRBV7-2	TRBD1	TGTGCCAGCAGCTTAGTCGGGACAGGGCTCAATGAGCAGTTCTTC	CASSLVGTGLNEQFF
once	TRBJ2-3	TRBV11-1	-	TGTGCCAGCAGCAGTCGGGAGAGAGGGAATACGCAGTATTTT	CASSSRERGNTQYF
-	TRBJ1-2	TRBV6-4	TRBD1	TGTGCCAGCAGCCAACAGGTTCCAGGGGGTAACTATGGCTACACCTTC	CASSQQVPGGNYGYTF
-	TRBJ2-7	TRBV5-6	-	TGTGCCAGCAGTCGTCGACAGCGCGAGCTCTACGAGCAGTACTTC	CASSRRQRELYEQYF
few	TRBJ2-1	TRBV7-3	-	TGTGCCAGCAGCTTACTAGCGCATGAGCAGTTCTTC	CASSLLAHEQFF